The 22 T cell receptor beta chains listed next were all sequenced from one sample in a study of early T cells in non-severe SARS-CoV-2 infection. TCRdb re-called the 5' RACE reads through MiXCR, storing one row per CDR3 protein. Of roughly 100,000 distinct CDR3 sequences in the sample, about an eighth were seen once. Sequenced input: whole blood. The source of these receptors is an adult who was a healthcare worker with PCR-confirmed SARS-CoV-2 infection or an uninfected control (not recorded which).

This chain connects TRBV20-1 to TRBJ2-2; tentative D call: TRBD2 (5 bases). The germline V gene has CDR1 DFQATT and CDR2 SNEGSKA (reference sequence). The CDR3 runs 16 residues. Trimming removed 3 bases at V and 4 bases at J, with 18 bases between. The DNA for the CDR3 is TGCAGTGCTAGGTCAGGACGGGAAGACCTCACCGGGGAGCTGTTTTTT. Translated: CSARSGREDLTGELFF.

On this clonotype: It may be a read error: a sequence one base away is much more abundant. V and J are TRBV20-1 and TRBJ2-3; maybe TRBD2 (5 bases). The germline gives CDR1 DFQATT, CDR2 SNEGSKA (reference sequence). There are 12 residues in the CDR3. CDR3 DNA sequence: TGCAGTGCGGGATCTAGCATAGATACGCAGTATTTT. Its protein product is CSAGSSIDTQYF.

The chain is built from TRBV7-8 and TRBJ1-5, with D possibly being TRBD1 (5 bases). V lost 1 base and J 8 bases, leaving 12 bases between the germline ends. Germline V CDR1 and CDR2: SGHVS, FQNEAQ. The CDR3 is 14 residues long. In nucleotides, the CDR3 is TGTGCCAGCAGCTTAGGGCCAGGGCTGGAGCCCCAGCATTTT. Translation: CASSLGPGLEPQHF.

The chain joins TRBV21-1 to TRBJ2-7; TRBD1 is the table's D call and was not checked against the DNA. TRBV21-1 is designated a pseudogene. The CDR3 runs to 11 residues. The CDR3, as DNA: TGTGCCACCCGGAAATGCTACGAGCAGTACTTC. Translating it yields CATRKCYEQYF.

The chain links TRBV7-9 to TRBJ2-5, with a weak D call TRBD2 (7 bases). The CDR3 contains 12 residues. CDR1 is SEHNR, CDR2 FQNEAQ, per germline (reference sequence). V was pared by 11 bases and J by 1 base, with 11 bases between. CDR3 protein: CAGRGIQETQYF. In nucleotides, the CDR3 is TGTGCCGGGAGGGGGATCCAAGAGACCCAGTACTTC.

This clonotype was seen more than once but under ten times. The V and J genes are TRBV19 and TRBJ1-5; D is perhaps TRBD1 (6 bases). Deletions cut 6 bases from V and 5 bases from J, with 14 bases between. The CDR3 is made up of 14 amino acids. Germline V lookup: CDR1 LNHDA, CDR2 SQIVND (reference sequence). CDR3 sequence (DNA): TGTGCCAGTAGGTTCGGGGGCTTGGATCAGCCCCAGCATTTT. It yields the protein CASRFGGLDQPQHF.

This clonotype showed up many times. This rearrangement joins TRBV27 to TRBJ2-7, with 10 positions matching TRBD2. Per germline, CDR1 MNHEY and CDR2 SMNVEV (reference sequence). The CDR3 runs to 14 residues. Trimming at V came to 8 bases and at J to 6 bases, leaving 10 bases not matched to a gene. Here the CDR3 reads CASGASGSFSEQYF. In DNA form, the CDR3 reads TGTGCCAGCGGGGCTAGCGGGAGTTTCTCCGAGCAGTACTTC.

This clonotype was counted between two and nine times. J is TRBJ2-3 and V is TRBV4-1, with TRBD2 matching 9 bases. The J segment lost 8 bases and the V segment lost 0 bases, leaving 6 bases of the junction unmatched. Germline-derived CDR1 and CDR2 are MGHRA and YSYEKL. The CDR3 runs to 15 residues. CDR3 bases: TGCGCCAGCAGCCAAGAAGGGACTAGCAGCGGTACGCAGTATTTT. Protein: CASSQEGTSSGTQYF.

The V gene is TRBV6-1, the J gene TRBJ2-3; TRBD1 aligns across 9 bases. V was pared by 3 bases and J by 3 bases, with 4 bases of the junction left unmatched. In germline, CDR1 is MNHNS, CDR2 SASEGT. The CDR3 has 15 residues. The chain's CDR3 is CASSEEQGATDTQYF. The CDR3 DNA reads TGTGCCAGCAGTGAGGAACAGGGGGCAACAGATACGCAGTATTTT.

Comments on this clonotype: A much larger clone is a single base away; this may be a read error. The rearrangement links TRBV3-1 to TRBJ2-1; 8 bases align to TRBD2. Trimming cost V 4 bases and J 2 bases; bases outside gene matches: 7. This CDR3 contains 16 residues. Germline V gene sequence: CDR1 LGHDT, CDR2 YNNKEL (reference sequence). The CDR3 protein is CASSPFGGGPYNEQFF. CDR3 nucleotide sequence: TGTGCCAGCAGCCCGTTTGGCGGGGGGCCCTACAATGAGCAGTTCTTC.

This clonotype was counted a few times. This chain connects TRBV7-6 to TRBJ2-1; 7 bases line up with TRBD2. In germline, CDR1 is SGHVS, CDR2 FNYEAQ. The CDR3 length is 17 residues. Losses at the gene ends were 4 bases for V and 4 bases for J; bases not matched to a gene: 13. The CDR3 coding sequence is TGTGCCAGCAGCTCCCTTCGCGAAGGGAGGGTTTACAATGAGCAGTTCTTC. Its protein product is CASSSLREGRVYNEQFF.

This clonotype occurred many times. The V call is TRBV28, the J call TRBJ1-6; D may be TRBD1 (6 bases). This CDR3 region has 15 residues. Between the trimmed V and J ends, which lost 5 bases and 4 bases, there was a span of 12 bases. The germline gives CDR1 MDHEN, CDR2 SYDVKM. CDR3 sequence: CASSPKDRYNSPLHF. CDR3 nucleotides: TGTGCCAGCAGTCCAAAGGACAGATATAATTCACCCCTCCACTTT.

CDR3 in amino acids: CASSPETSYEQYF. The CDR3 coding sequence is TGTGCCAGCAGCCCAGAGACCTCCTACGAGCAGTACTTC. The gene calls are TRBV7-9 and TRBJ2-7; D gene uncertain. The CDR3 has 13 amino acids. Trimming removed 5 bases at V and 0 bases at J, with 8 bases between. CDR1 is SEHNR and CDR2 is FQNEAQ in the germline V gene (reference sequence).

This clonotype has ten or more counts. The V call is TRBV14, the J call TRBJ2-1, with D hard to call. The germline CDR1 and CDR2 sequences are SGHDN and FVKESK. V lost 0 bases, J lost 4 bases, and 16 bases lay in between. This CDR3 spans 17 amino acids. The CDR3, as DNA: TGTGCCAGCAGCCAAGAAGGGCCCTCAGGCTTTTACAATGAGCAGTTCTTC. Translated, it gives CASSQEGPSGFYNEQFF.

The rearrangement uses TRBV28 and TRBJ2-7; D remains ambiguous. Trimming removed 6 bases at V and 5 bases at J, with 11 bases between. The germline V gene has CDR1 MDHEN and CDR2 SYDVKM. The CDR3 has 12 amino acids. CDR3 coding DNA: TGTGCCAGCAGGAAACCACTGGACGAGCAGTACTTC. Amino acids: CASRKPLDEQYF.

The sample holds a few counts of this clonotype. J is TRBJ2-7 and V is TRBV29-1; D is unresolved. V was shortened by 7 bases and J by 3 bases, with 13 bases between the two germline ends. The germline CDR1 and CDR2 sequences are SQVTM and ANQGSEA. The length of the CDR3 is 12 residues. The CDR3 loop reads CSALGYNYEQYF. The CDR3 DNA reads TGCAGCGCCCTAGGCTACAACTACGAGCAGTACTTC.

In its sample, this clonotype was seen a few times. This chain connects TRBV3-1 to TRBJ2-7; TRBD2 might be the D (6 bases). V gave up 4 bases and J gave up 4 bases, with 11 bases separating them. In germline, CDR1 is LGHDT, CDR2 YNNKEL (reference sequence). The CDR3 runs 13 residues. In nucleotides, the CDR3 is TGTGCCAGCAGCCTCTCGGGGGAGTACGAGCAGTACTTC. Amino acids: CASSLSGEYEQYF.

This clonotype was observed a few times. The chain uses TRBV28 and TRBJ1-2, with unresolved D. Trimming stripped 8 bases from V and 0 bases from J, with 7 bases between. This CDR3 spans 12 amino acids. CDR1 and CDR2 from the germline V gene are MDHEN and SYDVKM. This CDR3 is CASRLSNYGYTF. CDR3 DNA: TGTGCCAGCCGGCTCTCTAACTATGGCTACACCTTC.

This clonotype was counted many times. V is TRBV27 and J is TRBJ2-7; TRBD2 aligns across 9 bases. From germline, CDR1 is MNHEY and CDR2 SMNVEV (reference sequence). CDR3 length: 17 residues. The ends lost 8 bases at V and 7 bases at J; junction bases unmatched: 21. This CDR3 reads CASGSGSARAKVGEQYF. CDR3 bases: TGTGCCAGCGGTAGCGGGAGCGCCAGGGCAAAAGTGGGGGAGCAGTACTTC.

This clonotype was observed at least ten times. The V gene is TRBV7-6, the J gene TRBJ2-1; D might be TRBD2 (6 bases). V lost 1 base and J 4 bases, leaving 14 bases between the germline ends. This CDR3 contains 16 residues. From germline, CDR1 is SGHVS and CDR2 FNYEAQ. DNA of the CDR3: TGTGCCAGCAGCTTAGTTGGGGGAGGAAGTTACAATGAGCAGTTCTTC. Translated, it gives CASSLVGGGSYNEQFF. The variable domain in full, completed from reference TRBV7-6 and TRBJ2-1, reads GAGVSQSPRYKVTKRGQDVALRCDPISGHVSLYWYRQALGQGPEFLTYFNYEAQQDKSGLPNDRFSAERPEGSISTLTIQRTEQRDSAMYRCASSLVGGGSYNEQFFGPGTRLTVL.

This clonotype was recorded many times. The chain recombines TRBV9 with TRBJ2-2; 7 bases are shared with TRBD2. With V trimmed by 3 bases and J by 6 bases, 5 bases remained unmatched. The CDR3 consists of 14 residues. Germline V CDR1 and CDR2: SGDLS, YYNGEE. The CDR3 DNA reads TGTGCCAGCAGCGGATCTAGCGGCTCCGGGGAGCTGTTTTTT. It is translated as CASSGSSGSGELFF.

The chain is built from TRBV5-1 and TRBJ2-5, with no clear D. The CDR3 contains 13 residues. Germline CDR1 SGHRS, CDR2 YFSETQ. Trimming pared 5 bases from V and 2 bases from J, leaving 10 bases between. The CDR3 region has the DNA TGCGCCAGCAGTGAATGGGGTCAAGAGACCCAGTACTTC. Translated, it gives CASSEWGQETQYF.